The source of this T cell receptor beta chain is a study of blood T cell repertoires in COVID-19. Study-wide context: T cells, B-cell-depleted T cells, or PBMCs provided the cDNA or gDNA that served as material.

Sequenced by immunoSEQ multiplex PCR; TCRdb stores in-frame clones only, minus some. The data contain some 270,000 clones, around 91% of them singletons. Sample: peripheral blood. This receptor was taken from a woman in her fifties or sixties with COVID-19, enrolled during active disease.

The CDR3, as DNA: TGCGCCAGCAGCCCGGCGGAGGGGGGGCCGTTGGCTTTCTTT. Its translation: CASSPAEGGPLAFF. This chain connects TRBV4-3 to TRBJ1-1; a weak D match, TRBD1 (6 bases). The CDR3 runs to 14 residues. V lost 4 bases and J 11 bases, leaving 20 bases between the germline ends. The germline gives CDR1 LGHNA, CDR2 YSLEER.